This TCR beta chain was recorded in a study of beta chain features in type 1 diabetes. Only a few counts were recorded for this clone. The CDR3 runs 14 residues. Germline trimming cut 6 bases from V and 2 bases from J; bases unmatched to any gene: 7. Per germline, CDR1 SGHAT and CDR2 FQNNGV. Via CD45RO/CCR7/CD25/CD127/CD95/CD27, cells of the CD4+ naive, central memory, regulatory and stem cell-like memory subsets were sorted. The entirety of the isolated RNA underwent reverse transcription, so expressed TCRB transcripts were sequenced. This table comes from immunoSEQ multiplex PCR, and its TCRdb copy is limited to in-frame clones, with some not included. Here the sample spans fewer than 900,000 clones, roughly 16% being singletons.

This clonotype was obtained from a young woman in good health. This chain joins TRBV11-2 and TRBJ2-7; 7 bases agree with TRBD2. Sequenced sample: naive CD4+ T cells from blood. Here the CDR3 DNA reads TGTGCCAGCAGGGCCGCGGGAGATCCCTACGAGCAGTACTTC. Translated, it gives CASRAAGDPYEQYF.